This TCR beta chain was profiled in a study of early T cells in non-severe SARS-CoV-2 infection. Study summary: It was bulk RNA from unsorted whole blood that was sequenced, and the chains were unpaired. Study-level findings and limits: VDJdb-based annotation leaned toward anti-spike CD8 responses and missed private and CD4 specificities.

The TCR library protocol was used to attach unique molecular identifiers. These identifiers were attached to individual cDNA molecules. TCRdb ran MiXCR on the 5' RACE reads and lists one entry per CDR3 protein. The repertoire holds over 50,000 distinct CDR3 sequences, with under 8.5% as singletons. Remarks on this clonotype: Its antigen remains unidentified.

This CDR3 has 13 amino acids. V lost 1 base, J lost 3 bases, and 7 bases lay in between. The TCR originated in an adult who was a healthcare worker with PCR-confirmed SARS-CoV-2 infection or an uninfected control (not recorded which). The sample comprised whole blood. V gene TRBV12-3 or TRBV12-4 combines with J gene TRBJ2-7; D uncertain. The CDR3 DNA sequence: TGTGCCAGCAGTTTAGACAGATTCTACGAGCAGTACTTC. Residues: CASSLDRFYEQYF.